Shown below are 9 T cell receptor beta chains from a single sample sequenced in a study of cytomegalovirus exposure and HLA in healthy donors. Primers: 60 Vbeta forward and 13 Jbeta reverse. The protocol was immunoSEQ multiplex PCR, while the TCRdb copy is restricted to in-frame clones and leaves out a portion. The sample has about 230,000 clones; about 89% are singletons. Sequencing used PBMCs. Every receptor here comes from a woman under 30 in good health and CMV-seronegative.

This chain uses TRBV29-1 with TRBJ2-3; no definite D call. CDR3 size: 11 residues. The ends were cut back, 1 base at V and 5 bases at J, with 4 bases in the middle. The germline gives CDR1 SQVTM, CDR2 ANQGSEA. This CDR3 reads CSVEARDTQYF. DNA for the CDR3: TGCAGCGTTGAAGCCAGAGATACGCAGTATTTT.

This rearrangement joins TRBV27 to TRBJ2-3; 14 nucleotides align to TRBD2. This CDR3 contains 17 residues. The germline CDR1 and CDR2 sequences are MNHEY and SMNVEV (reference sequence). The junction had 7 bases not matched to a gene; V was cut back by 7 bases and J by 1 base. The CDR3 DNA reads as TGTGCCAGCACCAGACTAGCGGGAGGGCGAGGCACAGATACGCAGTATTTT. As protein: CASTRLAGGRGTDTQYF.

The chain is built from TRBV5-4 and TRBJ1-3; D unresolved. Trimming removed 6 bases at V and 3 bases at J, with 10 bases between. Per the germline V gene, CDR1 is SGHNT and CDR2 is YYREEE (reference sequence). This CDR3 is built from 13 residues. CDR3 bases: TGTGCCAGCACCACTCGGGGTGGAAACACCATATATTTT. This codes for CASTTRGGNTIYF.

The rearrangement links TRBV5-1 to TRBJ2-3, with D unresolved. Germline CDR1 and CDR2: SGHRS and YFSETQ. Trimming removed 0 bases from V and 2 bases from J, with 10 bases in between. The CDR3 totals 15 residues. The DNA for the CDR3 is TGCGCCAGCAGCTTGGCCGTCCAGTACACAGATACGCAGTATTTT. Translated: CASSLAVQYTDTQYF.

The rearrangement joins TRBV18 to TRBJ2-5; 10 bases agree with TRBD1. Germline CDR1 KGHSH, CDR2 LQKENI. V shed 1 base and J 5 bases; nucleotides not matched to a gene: 4. The CDR3 extends over 15 amino acids. CDR3: CASSPQPGQGETQYF. The CDR3 DNA reads TGTGCCAGCTCACCACAACCGGGACAGGGGGAGACCCAGTACTTC.

In this sample, this clone turned up once. The V call is TRBV7-9, the J call TRBJ2-2, with TRBD1 matching 9 bases. The germline CDR1 and CDR2 sequences are SEHNR and FQNEAQ (reference sequence). The CDR3 runs 16 residues. The junction had 3 bases not matched to a gene; V was cut back by 4 bases and J by 0 bases. The CDR3 here is CASSSGQGANTGELFF. In nucleotides, the CDR3 is TGTGCCAGCAGCTCGGGACAGGGAGCGAACACCGGGGAGCTGTTTTTT.

This chain connects TRBV2 to TRBJ1-5; 7 nucleotides line up with TRBD1. The CDR3 has 14 residues. In germline, CDR1 is SNHLY, CDR2 FYNNEI. The ends lost 3 bases at V and 3 bases at J; junction bases unmatched: 2. Here the CDR3 DNA reads TGTGCCAGCAGTGAGGGACAGAACAATCAGCCCCAGCATTTT. Encoded protein: CASSEGQNNQPQHF. Variable domain in full (rest from reference TRBV2 and TRBJ1-5): EPEVTQTPSHQVTQMGQEVILRCVPISNHLYFYWYRQILGQKVEFLVSFYNNEISEKSEIFDDQFSVERPDGSNFTLKIRSTKLEDSAMYFCASSEGQNNQPQHFGDGTRLSIL.

The chain links TRBV2 to TRBJ1-1; D is possibly TRBD1 (5 bases). The V and J ends lost 6 bases and 1 base respectively, with 12 bases between them. The germline V gene encodes CDR1 SNHLY and CDR2 FYNNEI. CDR3 length: 14 residues. The CDR3 coding sequence is TGTGCCAGCAGGGTCCTGGGGCCGAACACTGAAGCTTTCTTT. Translation gives CASRVLGPNTEAFF.

The sample holds a few counts of this clone. This chain joins TRBV7-2 and TRBJ1-2; 7 bases fit TRBD1. This CDR3 spans 14 amino acids. Trimming removed 5 bases from V and 4 bases from J; junction bases left unmatched: 7. CDR1 is SGHTA, CDR2 FQGNSA, per germline. The CDR3 is CASSQQGSSYGYTF. CDR3 nucleotide sequence: TGTGCCAGCAGCCAACAGGGGTCCTCCTATGGCTACACCTTC.